This paragraph covers one T cell receptor beta chain sequence. As yet, its antigen is unknown. The repertoire was sequenced with immunoSEQ multiplex PCR; TCRdb's copy has only in-frame clones and lacks some. The sample has around 11,000 clones; roughly 80% are singletons. Trimming took off 8 bases at V and 1 base at J, with 11 bases between the two ends. The germline gives CDR1 MNHNS, CDR2 SASEGT. The CDR3 is 13 amino acids. These data originate in a study of follicular helper T cells after annual influenza vaccination. At the level of the study: After each seasonal flu vaccination, blood came on days 0, 7 and 28. For some subjects, blood spans the 2013-2014, 2014-2015 and 2015-2016 annual vaccinations.

Overall study results and limits: Each annual vaccination recalled recurring oligoclonal ICOS+CD38+ cTfh clonotypes. ICOS+CD38+ cTfh clonality change tracked circulating plasmablast frequency change.

Time point indicated: 2015-2016 season, 7 days after influenza vaccination. The rearrangement links TRBV6-1 to TRBJ1-1; maybe TRBD1 (6 bases). The sequences come from CXCR5+ CD38- circulating T follicular helper cells from blood, collected 7 days after influenza vaccination. This sample's subset: circulating Tfh, non-naive CD4+CXCR5+PD-1+ (ICOS+CD38+ or ICOS-CD38-). The receptor comes from an adult who received the influenza vaccine. CDR3 sequence (DNA): TGTGCCAGCTTGACAGGCCCGAACACTGAAGCTTTCTTT. Protein sequence: CASLTGPNTEAFF.